A single TCR beta chain is shown here with its context. Its antigen is still unknown. After 5'RACE with constant-segment primers, TCR alpha and TCR beta cDNA libraries carrying sample barcodes and UMIs were obtained. TCRdb used MiXCR to reprocess the 5' RACE reads, holding one entry per CDR3 protein. The table shows 290,000 or so distinct CDR3 sequences, with roughly a fifth occurring only once. Germline V gene sequence: CDR1 LGHNA, CDR2 YSLEER. Trimming shortened V by 4 bases and J by 4 bases, and 13 bases separated the two germline ends. The CDR3 runs 15 residues. The sample is drawn from a study of T-cell memory formation after mild COVID-19. Overall study context: TCR clusters were mostly donor specific.

Study conclusions and caveats: Later expanders leaned CD4+, whereas day 15 to 85 contracting clones were balanced CD4/CD8.

V usage is TRBV4-3 and J usage is TRBJ1-4; D is ambiguous. The sample was PBMCs or a T cell subset sorted from them (not recorded which). This clonotype originated in a man aged 18 to 30 who had mild COVID-19 (a few samples of this study predate the infection). Cell type and time point are not known. The CDR3: CASSPAHLYNEKLFF. The CDR3 DNA reads TGCGCCAGCAGCCCCGCCCACCTCTATAATGAAAAACTGTTTTTT.